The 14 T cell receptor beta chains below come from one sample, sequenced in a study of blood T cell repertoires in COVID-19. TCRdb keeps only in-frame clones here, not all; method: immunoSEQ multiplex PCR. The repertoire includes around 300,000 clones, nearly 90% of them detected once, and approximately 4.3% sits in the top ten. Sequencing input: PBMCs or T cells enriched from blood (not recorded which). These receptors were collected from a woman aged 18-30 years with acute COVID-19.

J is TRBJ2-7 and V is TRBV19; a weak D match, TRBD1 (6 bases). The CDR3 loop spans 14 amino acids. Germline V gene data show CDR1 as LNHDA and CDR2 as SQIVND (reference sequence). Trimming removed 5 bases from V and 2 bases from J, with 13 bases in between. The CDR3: CASSPRGGTYEQYF. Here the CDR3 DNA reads TGTGCCAGTAGTCCCCGAGGGGGAACCTACGAGCAGTACTTC.

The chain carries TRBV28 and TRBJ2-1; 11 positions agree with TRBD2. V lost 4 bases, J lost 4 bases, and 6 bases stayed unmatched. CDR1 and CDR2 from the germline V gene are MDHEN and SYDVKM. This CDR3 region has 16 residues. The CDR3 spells CASSSTSGIAYNEQFF. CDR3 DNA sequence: TGTGCCAGCAGTTCGACTAGCGGGATAGCTTACAATGAGCAGTTCTTC.

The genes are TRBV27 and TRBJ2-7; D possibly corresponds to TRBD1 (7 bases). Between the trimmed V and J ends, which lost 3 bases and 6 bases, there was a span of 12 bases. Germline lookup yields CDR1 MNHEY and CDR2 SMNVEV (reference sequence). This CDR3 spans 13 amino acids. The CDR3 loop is CASSFARGAEQYF. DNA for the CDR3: TGTGCCAGCAGTTTCGCCAGGGGGGCCGAGCAGTACTTC.

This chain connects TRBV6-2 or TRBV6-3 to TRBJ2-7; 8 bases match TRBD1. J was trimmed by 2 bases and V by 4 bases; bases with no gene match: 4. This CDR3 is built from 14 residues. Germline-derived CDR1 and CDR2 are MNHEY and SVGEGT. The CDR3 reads CASSWPGQAYEQYF. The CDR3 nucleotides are TGTGCCAGCAGTTGGCCGGGACAGGCCTACGAGCAGTACTTC.

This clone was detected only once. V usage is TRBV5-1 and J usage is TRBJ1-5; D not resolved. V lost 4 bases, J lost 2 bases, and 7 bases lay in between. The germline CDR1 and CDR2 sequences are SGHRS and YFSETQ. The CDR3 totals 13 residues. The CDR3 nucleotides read TGCGCCAGCAGCCCCCAGGGCAATCAGCCCCAGCATTTT. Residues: CASSPQGNQPQHF.

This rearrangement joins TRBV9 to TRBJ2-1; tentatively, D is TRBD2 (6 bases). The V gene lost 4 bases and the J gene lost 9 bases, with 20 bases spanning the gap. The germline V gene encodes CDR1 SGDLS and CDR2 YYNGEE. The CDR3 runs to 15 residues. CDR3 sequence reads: CASSLGGYGAGEQFF. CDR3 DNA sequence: TGTGCCAGCAGCTTGGGGGGATATGGCGCGGGTGAGCAGTTCTTC.

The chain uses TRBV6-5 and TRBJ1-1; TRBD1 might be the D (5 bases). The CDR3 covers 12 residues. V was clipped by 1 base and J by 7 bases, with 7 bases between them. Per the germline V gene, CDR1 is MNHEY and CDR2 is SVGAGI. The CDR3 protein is CASSYWQGEAFF. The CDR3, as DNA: TGTGCCAGCAGTTACTGGCAGGGTGAAGCTTTCTTT.

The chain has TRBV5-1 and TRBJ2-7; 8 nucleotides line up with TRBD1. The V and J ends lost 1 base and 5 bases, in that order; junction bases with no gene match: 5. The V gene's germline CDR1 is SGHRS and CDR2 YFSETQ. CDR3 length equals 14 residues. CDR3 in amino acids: CASSLNRGIDEQYF. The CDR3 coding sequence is TGCGCCAGCAGCTTGAACAGGGGGATTGACGAGCAGTACTTC.

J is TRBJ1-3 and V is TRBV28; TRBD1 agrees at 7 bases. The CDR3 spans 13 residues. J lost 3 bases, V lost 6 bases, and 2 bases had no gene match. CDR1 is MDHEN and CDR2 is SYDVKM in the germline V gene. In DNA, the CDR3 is TGTGCCAGCAGGGGACAGTTTGGAAACACCATATATTTT. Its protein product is CASRGQFGNTIYF.

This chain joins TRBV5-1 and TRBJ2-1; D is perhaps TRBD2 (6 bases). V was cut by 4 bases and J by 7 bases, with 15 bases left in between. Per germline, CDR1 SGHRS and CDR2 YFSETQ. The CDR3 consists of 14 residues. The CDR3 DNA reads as TGCGCCAGCAGCCCCACTACTAGCTCGAATGAGCAGTTCTTC. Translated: CASSPTTSSNEQFF.

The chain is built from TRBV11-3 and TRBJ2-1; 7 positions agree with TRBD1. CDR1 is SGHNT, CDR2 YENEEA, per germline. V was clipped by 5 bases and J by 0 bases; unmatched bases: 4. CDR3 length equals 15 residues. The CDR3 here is CASSLTGSSYNEQFF. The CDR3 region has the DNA TGTGCCAGCAGCCTGACAGGGAGCTCCTACAATGAGCAGTTCTTC.

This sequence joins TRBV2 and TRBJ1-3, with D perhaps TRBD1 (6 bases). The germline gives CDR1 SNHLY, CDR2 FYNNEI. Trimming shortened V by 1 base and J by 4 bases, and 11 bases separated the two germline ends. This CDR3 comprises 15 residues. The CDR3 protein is CASSEGGLRGNTIYF. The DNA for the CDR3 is TGTGCCAGCAGTGAAGGGGGGCTGAGGGGAAACACCATATATTTT.

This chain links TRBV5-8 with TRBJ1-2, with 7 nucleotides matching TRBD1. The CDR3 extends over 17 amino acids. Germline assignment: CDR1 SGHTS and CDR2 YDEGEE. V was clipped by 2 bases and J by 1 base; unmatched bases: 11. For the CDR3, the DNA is TGTGCCAGCAGCTTCCGAGACAGGGTGGGCCTTAACTATGGCTACACCTTC. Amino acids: CASSFRDRVGLNYGYTF.

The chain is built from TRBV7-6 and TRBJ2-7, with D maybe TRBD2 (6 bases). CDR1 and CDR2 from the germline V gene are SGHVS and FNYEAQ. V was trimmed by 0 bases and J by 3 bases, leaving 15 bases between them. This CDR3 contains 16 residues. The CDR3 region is CASSLARGGAFYEQYF. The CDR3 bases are TGTGCCAGCAGCTTAGCGAGGGGCGGGGCTTTCTACGAGCAGTACTTC.